The 8 T cell receptor beta chains in this list originate from one sample, sequenced in a study of OX40 agonist ivuxolimab in advanced cancers. Receptor libraries were prepared by the immunoSEQ multiplex PCR assay. In its TCRdb copy, this immuneACCESS table keeps in-frame sequences only and misses some clones. Where compared with another copy, unresolved V genes explain less than half of these, and the others have no known cause. This sample is represented by approximately 34,000 clones; over 75% of them were singletons. The ten largest clones take up 58% of the sample. Here the sequenced sample was CD4+ or CD8+ T cells sorted from blood, taken in a trial of the OX40 agonist ivuxolimab. The receptors shown here come from an adult with an advanced solid tumor such as melanoma, head and neck, liver or kidney cancer.

A word on this clone: A read error may produce the germline difference seen at one junction end. V is TRBV7-9 and J is TRBJ2-1; TRBD1 aligns across 8 bases. Germline CDR1 is SEHNR and CDR2 is FQNEAQ (reference sequence). The CDR3 length is 14 residues. The CDR3 is CASSLDRAYDEQFF. CDR3 in DNA: TGTGCCAGCAGCTTGGACAGGGCCTACGATGAGCAGTTCTTC.

As for this clone: Because the CDR3's place on the DNA is in doubt, the DNA is left out and the CDR3 is given as listed by TCRdb. The chain links TRBV6-5 to TRBJ2-4; TRBD2, the D gene given by the table, was not confirmed from the DNA. The CDR3 length equals 14 residues, ends included. Germline CDR1 MNHEY, CDR2 SVGAGI. The CDR3 here is CASSYVGGGTEWYF.

J is TRBJ1-5 and V is TRBV9; the D gene is possibly TRBD1 (5 bases). Trimming cost V 0 bases and J 1 base, with 5 bases left between them. The CDR3 sequence is 14 residues long. CDR1 and CDR2 (germline): SGDLS, YYNGEE. The CDR3 sequence: CASSVGDSNQPQHF. In DNA, the CDR3 is TGTGCCAGCAGCGTAGGGGACAGCAATCAGCCCCAGCATTTT.

The rearrangement uses TRBV28 and TRBJ2-2, with TRBD2 identical over 8 bases. The CDR3 has 20 amino acids. CDR1 is MDHEN, CDR2 SYDVKM, per germline. The V gene end was trimmed by 6 bases and the J gene end by 1 base; junction bases not matched to a gene: 19. CDR3 residues: CASSPRGGAATFLNTGELFF. CDR3 DNA sequence: TGTGCCAGCAGCCCCCGGGGGGGAGCGGCGACCTTCTTGAACACCGGGGAGCTGTTTTTT.

This chain connects TRBV4-1 to TRBJ1-5, with D unclear. CDR1 and CDR2 from the germline V gene are MGHRA and YSYEKL. V lost 0 bases and J 7 bases, leaving 7 bases between the germline ends. There are 13 residues in the CDR3. The CDR3 coding sequence is TGCGCCAGCAGCCAAGATCGGAGACAGCCCCAGCATTTT. This translates into CASSQDRRQPQHF.

V and J are TRBV9 and TRBJ2-6; D gene unclear. The CDR3 is 19 residues long. CDR1 and CDR2 from the germline V gene are SGDLS and YYNGEE. With 5 bases removed from V and 0 bases from J, the gap between germline ends came to 21 bases. The CDR3 here is CASRGPGRNTNSGANVLTF. The CDR3 bases are TGTGCCAGCAGAGGCCCCGGGCGGAATACTAACTCTGGGGCCAACGTCCTGACTTTC.

The chain uses TRBV15 and TRBJ2-1; possibly TRBD2 for D (5 bases). The V and J ends lost 1 base and 3 bases respectively, with 10 bases between them. Germline CDR1 is LNHNV and CDR2 is YYDKDF (reference sequence). The CDR3 loop spans 15 amino acids. The CDR3 DNA sequence: TGTGCCACCAGCAGAGTGCTAGAGGGCTACAATGAGCAGTTCTTC. Its translation is CATSRVLEGYNEQFF.

The gene calls are TRBV6-5 and TRBJ1-1; possible D gene TRBD1, 5 bases. Germline V gives CDR1 MNHEY, CDR2 SVGAGI. V lost 2 bases and J 7 bases, leaving 11 bases between the germline ends. This CDR3 contains 13 residues. The CDR3 loop is CASSYAGNGEAFF. The CDR3 DNA sequence: TGTGCCAGCAGTTACGCAGGGAACGGTGAAGCTTTCTTT.